Presented here are 20 T cell receptor beta chains from one specimen sequenced in a study of shared clonotypes between healthy human individuals. Measured with immunoSEQ multiplex PCR; TCRdb has only the in-frame clones, and not every one. The sample consists of under 1,100,000 clones, about 76% of them appearing once. Sequenced: memory CD4+ T cells sorted from blood. Documented subset: CD45RA-negative fraction. The source is a man aged 18 to 30 in good health.

A note on this clone: Other nucleotide sequences in the sample specify the same CDR3. The chain recombines TRBV5-1 with TRBJ2-3; D unclear. This CDR3 has 12 residues. The germline CDR1 and CDR2 sequences are SGHRS and YFSETQ. The V end was cut by 1 base, the J end by 4 bases, with 4 bases between. CDR3 residues: CASSLLADTQYF. CDR3 in DNA: TGCGCCAGCAGCTTGTTGGCAGATACGCAGTATTTT.

This clone was seen just once. The chain carries TRBV27 and TRBJ2-2, with 7 bases identical to TRBD2. The J segment lost 2 bases and the V segment lost 5 bases, leaving 5 bases of the junction unmatched. The CDR3 loop spans 15 amino acids. Germline CDR1 and CDR2: MNHEY and SMNVEV (reference sequence). CDR3: CASSPRGGNTGELFF. CDR3 DNA: TGTGCCAGCAGTCCTCGCGGGGGTAACACCGGGGAGCTGTTTTTT.

This chain uses TRBV5-1 with TRBJ2-7; tentatively, D is TRBD1 (5 bases). There are 14 residues in the CDR3. Trimming removed 0 bases at V and 5 bases at J, with 12 bases between. Germline V lookup: CDR1 SGHRS, CDR2 YFSETQ. The CDR3 loop reads CASSLGGSRNEQYF. The CDR3 nucleotides read TGCGCCAGCAGCTTGGGGGGCAGCAGGAACGAGCAGTACTTC.

This sequence joins TRBV2 and TRBJ2-1, with TRBD2 matching 9 bases. Germline assignment: CDR1 SNHLY and CDR2 FYNNEI. The junction had 3 bases not matched to a gene; V was cut back by 7 bases and J by 8 bases. CDR3 length equals 12 residues. Here the CDR3 DNA reads TGTGCCAGCACGCGGGAGGGAGATGAGCAGTTCTTC. Translation: CASTREGDEQFF.

The rearrangement uses TRBV9 and TRBJ1-2; TRBD1 might be the D (6 bases). There are 13 residues in the CDR3. CDR1 SGDLS and CDR2 YYNGEE come from the germline V gene. Trimming took 0 bases from V and 7 from J, leaving 10 bases between them. The CDR3 DNA follows: TGTGCCAGCAGCGTAGTACAGGGAAGTGGCTACACCTTC. This sequence encodes CASSVVQGSGYTF.

The chain recombines TRBV2 with TRBJ1-5; no definite D call. Trimming left V 1 base short and J 7 bases short, with 11 bases between. Germline V gene lookup returns CDR1 SNHLY and CDR2 FYNNEI. CDR3 length: 14 residues. The CDR3 DNA is TGTGCCAGCAGTGAAGTCGCGTCGGGGCAGCCCCAGCATTTT. Its protein product is CASSEVASGQPQHF.

CDR3 sequence reads: CASSLGWNQPQHF. The CDR3 DNA reads TGCGCCAGCAGTTTAGGGTGGAATCAGCCCCAGCATTTT. J is TRBJ1-5 and V is TRBV5-1; D uncertain. Trimming removed 5 bases at V and 4 bases at J, with 10 bases between. The CDR3 length is 13 residues. From germline, CDR1 is SGHRS and CDR2 YFSETQ.

The V call is TRBV30, the J call TRBJ1-6; 9 nucleotides agree with TRBD1. CDR1 and CDR2 (germline): GTSNPN, SVGIG (reference sequence). This CDR3 comprises 17 residues. V shed 0 bases, J shed 9 bases, and the junction held 12 bases outside the gene matches. The CDR3 spells CAWSVLSGDRVGSPLHF. The CDR3 nucleotides are TGTGCCTGGAGTGTACTATCAGGGGACAGGGTTGGTTCACCCCTCCACTTT.

Only one count was recorded for this clone. The chain has TRBV9 and TRBJ2-2; possibly TRBD1 or TRBD2 for D (6 bases each). Trimming took off 3 bases at V and 7 bases at J, with 16 bases between the two ends. Germline V gene data show CDR1 as SGDLS and CDR2 as YYNGEE. The CDR3 sequence is 15 residues long. The DNA of the CDR3 is TGTGCCAGCAGCGCGAGGGGGGCTTTAGACGGGGAGCTGTTTTTT. Amino acids: CASSARGALDGELFF.

This chain joins TRBV2 and TRBJ1-1; TRBD1 might be the D (6 bases). Germline V lookup: CDR1 SNHLY, CDR2 FYNNEI. There are 15 residues in the CDR3. V was cut by 6 bases and J by 1 base, with 15 bases left in between. The chain's CDR3 is CASSPTGLPNTEAFF. In DNA, the CDR3 is TGTGCCAGCAGCCCGACAGGTCTCCCGAACACTGAAGCTTTCTTT.

This chain joins TRBV6-1 and TRBJ2-3; TRBD2 matches 11 bases. From germline, CDR1 is MNHNS and CDR2 SASEGT. The J segment lost 1 base and the V segment lost 3 bases, leaving 6 bases of the junction unmatched. This CDR3 region has 17 residues. The CDR3 DNA reads TGTGCCAGCAGTGATCGACTAGCGGGGAGAGGCACAGATACGCAGTATTTT. Its protein is CASSDRLAGRGTDTQYF.

The chain has TRBV9 and TRBJ2-3; no definite D call. The ends were cut back, 10 bases at V and 1 base at J, with 10 bases in the middle. The CDR3 sequence is 12 residues long. Germline V gives CDR1 SGDLS, CDR2 YYNGEE. CDR3 nucleotide sequence: TGTGCCCGTCGCGATCGCACAGATACGCAGTATTTT. Its translation is CARRDRTDTQYF.

This clone was recorded once. The V and J genes are TRBV28 and TRBJ1-2, with D perhaps matching TRBD1 (5 bases). Germline V gene lookup returns CDR1 MDHEN and CDR2 SYDVKM. The CDR3 totals 16 residues. The ends were cut back, 3 bases at V and 2 bases at J, with 16 bases in the middle. CDR3 residues: CASSLPLRGPNYGYTF. CDR3 sequence (DNA): TGTGCCAGCAGTTTGCCCCTTCGGGGCCCAAACTATGGCTACACCTTC.

The CDR3 bases are TGTGCCAGCAGCTTGGATTTAGGGGGCGATTCACCCCTCCACTTT. It codes for CASSLDLGGDSPLHF. This chain connects TRBV5-6 to TRBJ1-6; 7 bases are shared with TRBD1. The length of the CDR3 is 15 residues. V dropped 0 bases and J dropped 8; count of bases not matched to a gene: 5. Per the germline V gene, CDR1 is SGHDT and CDR2 is YYEEEE. Full variable domain (missing parts from reference TRBV5-6 and TRBJ1-6): DAGVTQSPTHLIKTRGQQVTLRCSPKSGHDTVSWYQQALGQGPQFIFQYYEEEERQRGNFPDRFSGHQFPNYSSELNVNALLLGDSALYLCASSLDLGGDSPLHFGNGTRLTVT.

At least ten counts were recorded for this clone. V usage is TRBV6-6 and J usage is TRBJ2-7, with 10 bases fitting TRBD1. This CDR3 has 13 amino acids. V was clipped by 0 bases and J by 9 bases; unmatched bases: 2. CDR1 is MNHNY and CDR2 is SVGAGI in the germline V gene (reference sequence). The CDR3 region is CASSYSTGGPQYF. Written as DNA, the CDR3 is TGTGCCAGCAGTTACTCGACAGGGGGCCCGCAGTACTTC.

The CDR3 here is CASSEKGRSGEQYF. The CDR3 coding sequence is TGTGCCAGCAGTGAAAAAGGGCGGTCCGGGGAGCAGTACTTC. The chain employs TRBV6-1 and TRBJ2-7; D is ambiguous. CDR1 MNHNS and CDR2 SASEGT come from the germline V gene. The V gene lost 2 bases and the J gene lost 7 bases, with 15 bases spanning the gap. The CDR3 is made up of 14 amino acids.

The CDR3 bases are TGTGCCAGCAGCACCGGACAGGGGGCACCCTACGTCCTGACTTTC. Its protein is CASSTGQGAPYVLTF. The chain couples TRBV5-4 to TRBJ2-6; the match to TRBD1 covers 11 bases. With V trimmed by 4 bases and J by 11 bases, 8 bases remained unmatched. Per the germline V gene, CDR1 is SGHNT and CDR2 is YYREEE (reference sequence). This CDR3 spans 15 amino acids.

A single count supports this clone. The chain carries TRBV7-6 and TRBJ2-1, with D possibly matching TRBD1 (6 bases). This CDR3 region has 12 residues. CDR1 SGHVS and CDR2 FNYEAQ come from the germline V gene. V dropped 5 bases and J dropped 11 bases, with 13 bases sitting between them. CDR3 nucleotide sequence: TGTGCCAGCAGCCAGCCCAGGGGTAAGCAGTTCTTC. Translation: CASSQPRGKQFF.

This clone was recorded only once. A far larger clone is off by one base, so a read error is likely. The sample has other DNA sequences that encode this CDR3 too. The chain recombines TRBV7-9 with TRBJ1-1; 10 bases are shared with TRBD1. The CDR3 sequence is 13 residues long. CDR1 and CDR2 (germline): SEHNR, FQNEAQ (reference sequence). Trimming at V came to 5 bases and at J to 8 bases, leaving 5 bases not matched to a gene. The CDR3 bases are TGTGCCAGCAGCCCTGGGACAGGGGTGGAAGCTTTCTTT. Its protein product is CASSPGTGVEAFF.

Notes on this clone: One end of the junction varies from germline; a read error may be responsible. The J gene is TRBJ1-2, the V gene TRBV7-9; the match to TRBD1 covers 9 bases. CDR1 SEHNR and CDR2 FQNEAQ come from the germline V gene (reference sequence). This CDR3 spans 13 amino acids. CDR3 in amino acids: CTSVRQGGNGYTF. CDR3 sequence (DNA): TGTACCAGCGTCCGACAGGGGGGAAACGGCTACACCTTC.